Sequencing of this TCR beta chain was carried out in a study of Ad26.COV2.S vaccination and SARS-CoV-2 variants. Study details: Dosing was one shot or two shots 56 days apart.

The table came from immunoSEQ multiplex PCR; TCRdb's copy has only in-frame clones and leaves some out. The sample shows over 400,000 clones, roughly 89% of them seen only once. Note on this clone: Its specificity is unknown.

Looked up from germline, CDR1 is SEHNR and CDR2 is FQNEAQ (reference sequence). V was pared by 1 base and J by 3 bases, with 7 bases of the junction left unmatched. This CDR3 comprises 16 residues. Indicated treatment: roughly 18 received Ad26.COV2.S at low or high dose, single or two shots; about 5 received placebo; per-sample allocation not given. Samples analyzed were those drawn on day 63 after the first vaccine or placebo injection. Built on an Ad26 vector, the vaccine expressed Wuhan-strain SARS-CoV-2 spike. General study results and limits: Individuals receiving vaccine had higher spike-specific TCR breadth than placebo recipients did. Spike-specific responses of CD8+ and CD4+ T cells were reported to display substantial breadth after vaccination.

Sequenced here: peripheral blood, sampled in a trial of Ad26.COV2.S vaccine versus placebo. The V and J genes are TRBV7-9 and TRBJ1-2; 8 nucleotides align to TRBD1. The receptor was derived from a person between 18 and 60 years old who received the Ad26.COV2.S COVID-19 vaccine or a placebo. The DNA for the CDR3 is TGTGCCAGCAGCTTAGGCCGGACAGGGTTTTACTATGGCTACACCTTC. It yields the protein CASSLGRTGFYYGYTF.